What follows is one T cell receptor beta chain and its context. Its antigen is not identified. This entry is derived from a study of T cell clones after liver transplantation. As for the study in general: In this trial, immunosuppression withdrawal was attempted within 2 years of liver transplant. Timepoints were pre-transplant, pre-withdrawal, and after withdrawal was completed or failed. Third-party-reactive TCRbeta sequences from pre-transplant mixed lymphocyte reactions served as antigen-independent comparators.

The CDR3 has 15 residues. The V end was cut by 4 bases, the J end by 2 bases, with 14 bases between. Germline CDR1 reads MNHNS; CDR2 reads SASEGT. Study conclusions and caveats: Migration into the graft, not deletion, may explain lost graft donor-reactive T cells.

Sequencing was performed with immunoSEQ multiplex PCR; in TCRdb, only in-frame clones are kept and a portion is missing. The sample gives 99,000 or so clones, around 86% of which show up once; over 0.9% is in the top ten. The material sequenced was CD4+ T cells from blood, taken before liver transplant. This TCR was recovered from a human donor who received a liver transplant. The chain joins TRBV6-1 to TRBJ1-1, with D maybe TRBD1 (5 bases). The chain's CDR3 is CASSAQGLTNTEAFF. CDR3 sequence (DNA): TGTGCCAGCAGTGCCCAGGGACTGACAAACACTGAAGCTTTCTTT.